The rows below give T cell receptor beta chains drawn from one sample of a study of control samples from healthy donors and cancer patients. Data came from immunoSEQ multiplex PCR; TCRdb stores just in-frame clones and leaves some out. The sample has some 71,000 clones; 90% are singletons. Specimen: PBMCs. The receptors here all came from a woman between 50 and 59 years old with colorectal cancer. Both conserved end residues are part of each CDR3. The order of the fields is V gene, clone size, J gene, D gene, CDR3 protein, CDR3 DNA. The D gene is left open where the match is weak. Size values are once, few and many counts, or a class for expanded clones, and some rows have none.

v_gene: TRBV4-1; abundance: once; j_gene: TRBJ2-7; d_gene: -; CDR3aa: CASSQERGVFRYEQYF; CDR3nt: TGCGCCAGCAGCCAAGAGCGAGGGGTTTTCAGATACGAGCAGTACTTC
v_gene: TRBV3-1/TRBV3-2; abundance: -; j_gene: TRBJ2-2; d_gene: -; CDR3aa: CASSQTRPGTPGSGELFF; CDR3nt: TGTGCCAGCAGCCAGACACGTCCCGGGACTCCCGGTTCCGGGGAGCTGTTTTTT
v_gene: TRBV18; abundance: few; j_gene: TRBJ1-1; d_gene: -; CDR3aa: CASSPVQVETEAFF; CDR3nt: TGTGCCAGCTCACCGGTACAAGTAGAGACTGAAGCTTTCTTT
v_gene: TRBV3-1/TRBV3-2; abundance: -; j_gene: TRBJ2-5; d_gene: -; CDR3aa: CASSQETQYF; CDR3nt: TGTGCCAGCAGCCAAGAGACCCAGTACTTC
v_gene: TRBV5-5; abundance: few; j_gene: TRBJ2-2; d_gene: -; CDR3aa: CASSSRDKNTGELFF; CDR3nt: TGTGCCAGCAGCAGCCGGGACAAAAACACCGGGGAGCTGTTTTTT
v_gene: TRBV30; abundance: -; j_gene: TRBJ2-3; d_gene: -; CDR3aa: CAWTGADTQYF; CDR3nt: TGTGCCTGGACAGGAGCAGATACGCAGTATTTT
v_gene: TRBV5-1; abundance: -; j_gene: TRBJ2-3; d_gene: -; CDR3aa: CASSLGGDSSTDTQYF; CDR3nt: TGCGCCAGCAGCTTGGGTGGGGACTCTAGCACAGATACGCAGTATTTT
v_gene: TRBV7-8; abundance: -; j_gene: TRBJ2-7; d_gene: -; CDR3aa: CASSQRRDQAYEQYF; CDR3nt: TGTGCCAGCAGCCAACGGCGGGACCAAGCCTACGAGCAGTACTTC
v_gene: TRBV19; abundance: -; j_gene: TRBJ1-1; d_gene: -; CDR3aa: CASSRRNLKNTEAFF; CDR3nt: TGTGCCAGTAGTAGGCGTAACCTAAAAAACACTGAAGCTTTCTTT
v_gene: TRBV19; abundance: -; j_gene: TRBJ2-7; d_gene: -; CDR3aa: CASSNVDSYEQYF; CDR3nt: TGTGCCAGTAGTAATGTGGACTCCTACGAGCAGTACTTC
v_gene: TRBV7-8; abundance: -; j_gene: TRBJ1-2; d_gene: -; CDR3aa: CASSYGMEYGYTF; CDR3nt: TGTGCCAGCAGCTATGGCATGGAGTATGGCTACACCTTC
v_gene: TRBV2; abundance: -; j_gene: TRBJ1-3; d_gene: -; CDR3aa: CASSPGGNTIYF; CDR3nt: TGTGCCAGCTCCCCCGGCGGAAACACCATATATTTT
v_gene: TRBV30; abundance: -; j_gene: TRBJ2-7; d_gene: -; CDR3aa: CAWSGRSAYEQYF; CDR3nt: TGTGCCTGGAGTGGGCGATCAGCCTACGAGCAGTACTTC
v_gene: TRBV2; abundance: -; j_gene: TRBJ2-1; d_gene: TRBD2; CDR3aa: CASSGLAGEIAYNEQFF; CDR3nt: TGTGCCAGCTCGGGACTAGCGGGAGAGATAGCCTACAATGAGCAGTTCTTC
v_gene: TRBV5-1; abundance: -; j_gene: TRBJ2-2; d_gene: -; CDR3aa: CASSLDSPNTGELFF; CDR3nt: TGCGCCAGCAGCCTTGACAGCCCGAACACCGGGGAGCTGTTTTTT